One sample yielded the 20 T cell receptor beta chains listed below, sequenced in a study of OX40 agonist ivuxolimab in advanced cancers. Libraries were built with the immunoSEQ multiplex PCR assay. TCRdb took over this immuneACCESS table, retaining in-frame rearrangements with V and J assigned. Such tables are incomplete; in checked studies, under half of the missing clones stem from an unresolved V gene, and the remainder is unexplained. Within this sample are about 95,000 clones, with approximately 86% of them counted one time only. The ten biggest clones cover 3% to 4% of the sample. The material sequenced was CD4+ or CD8+ T cells sorted from blood, taken in a trial of the OX40 agonist ivuxolimab. Receptors were obtained from an adult with an advanced solid tumor such as melanoma, head and neck, liver or kidney cancer.

V and J are TRBV7-2 and TRBJ2-1; 9 bases line up with TRBD2. The germline gives CDR1 SGHTA, CDR2 FQGNSA. V shed 4 bases and J 10 bases; nucleotides not matched to a gene: 8. The CDR3 is 14 residues long. CDR3 DNA: TGTGCCAGCAGCTCCTACACCAGCGGGAGGGAGCAGTTCTTC. Translation gives CASSSYTSGREQFF.

The CDR3, as DNA: TGTGCCAGCAGTTTAAGGCGACCCTACGAGCAGTACTTC. It codes for CASSLRRPYEQYF. The chain recombines TRBV27 with TRBJ2-5, with D uncertain. The DNA end favors TRBJ2-7, so the J call may be wrong. Germline V CDR1 and CDR2: MNHEY, SMNVEV (reference sequence). The CDR3 covers 13 residues.

The chain uses TRBV27 and TRBJ2-7; the match to TRBD2 covers 8 bases. Germline CDR1 reads MNHEY; CDR2 reads SMNVEV (reference sequence). The CDR3 contains 14 residues. The trim removed 6 bases at V and 3 bases at J, leaving 7 bases unmatched. The CDR3 DNA reads as TGTGCCAGCAGACGGGGACTAGGGCTCTACGAGCAGTACTTC. This encodes CASRRGLGLYEQYF.

This clone was observed once. The chain carries TRBV27 and TRBJ2-7, with TRBD2 matching over 7 bases. The V gene's germline CDR1 is MNHEY and CDR2 SMNVEV (reference sequence). With V trimmed by 2 bases and J by 2 bases, 9 bases remained unmatched. The CDR3 consists of 16 residues. CDR3 nucleotide sequence: TGTGCCAGCAGTTTAAGGTCGGGGAGGGAACCCTACGAGCAGTACTTC. Protein product: CASSLRSGREPYEQYF.

This clone was recorded a few times. The chain employs TRBV7-9 and TRBJ2-1; D is perhaps TRBD1 (5 bases). Germline V gene sequence: CDR1 SEHNR, CDR2 FQNEAQ (reference sequence). The CDR3 consists of 12 residues. The V gene lost 3 bases and the J gene lost 10 bases, with 10 bases spanning the gap. Here the CDR3 reads CASSFRVGEQFF. CDR3 in DNA: TGTGCCAGCAGCTTCAGGGTAGGCGAGCAGTTCTTC.

The chain links TRBV7-8 to TRBJ2-3; 8 positions match TRBD1. Germline V gene sequence: CDR1 SGHVS, CDR2 FQNEAQ. The CDR3 is 15 residues long. V dropped 3 bases and J dropped 0; count of bases not matched to a gene: 2. The CDR3 bases are TGTGCCAGCAGCTTCAGGGGGCTCAGCACAGATACGCAGTATTTT. Residues: CASSFRGLSTDTQYF.

The rearrangement links TRBV20-1 to TRBJ1-2; D possibly corresponds to TRBD1 (5 bases). CDR3 length: 11 amino acids. The V end was cut by 4 bases, the J end by 2 bases, with 5 bases between. Per the germline V gene, CDR1 is DFQATT and CDR2 is SNEGSKA (reference sequence). CDR3: CSATGNYGYTF. CDR3 nucleotide sequence: TGCAGTGCTACAGGGAACTATGGCTACACCTTC.

The V call is TRBV7-9, the J call TRBJ2-7; D remains ambiguous. CDR1 is SEHNR and CDR2 is FQNEAQ in the germline V gene (reference sequence). The CDR3 loop spans 13 amino acids. V was clipped by 3 bases and J by 0 bases, with 6 bases between them. Written as DNA, the CDR3 is TGTGCCAGCAGCTTTAGCAACTCCTACGAGCAGTACTTC. Protein: CASSFSNSYEQYF. Full variable domain (rest looked up from reference TRBV7-9 and TRBJ2-7): DTGVSQNPRHKITKRGQNVTFRCDPISEHNRLYWYRQTLGQGPEFLTYFQNEAQLEKSRLLSDRFSAERPKGSFSTLEIQRTEQGDSAMYLCASSFSNSYEQYFGPGTRLTVT.

The V gene is TRBV7-8, the J gene TRBJ2-7; 10 positions agree with TRBD2. This CDR3 has 14 amino acids. V lost 5 bases to trimming and J lost 5 bases; unmatched junction nucleotides: 6. Per germline, CDR1 SGHVS and CDR2 FQNEAQ. The DNA for the CDR3 is TGTGCCAGCAGCCCCCTAGCGGGAGTTGACGAGCAGTACTTC. It encodes CASSPLAGVDEQYF.

The chain uses TRBV15 and TRBJ2-1, with D uncertain. This CDR3 spans 18 amino acids. Trimming took off 1 base at V and 0 bases at J, with 16 bases between the two ends. Germline values: CDR1 LNHNV, CDR2 YYDKDF (reference sequence). The CDR3 is CATSRGATTPSSYNEQFF. The CDR3 coding sequence is TGTGCCACCAGCAGAGGGGCTACAACCCCCAGCTCCTACAATGAGCAGTTCTTC.

The chain employs TRBV14 and TRBJ2-5; no clear D. The CDR3 is 13 amino acids. Germline CDR1 and CDR2: SGHDN and FVKESK. Trimming shortened V by 4 bases and J by 5 bases, and 11 bases separated the two germline ends. CDR3 in DNA: TGTGCCAGCAGCCCTGGGGTGTGGGAGACCCAGTACTTC. As protein: CASSPGVWETQYF.

The rearrangement uses TRBV6-5 and TRBJ2-3, with D unresolved. Looked up from germline, CDR1 is MNHEY and CDR2 is SVGAGI. This CDR3 has 13 residues. The germline V and J ends were trimmed by 0 bases and 14 bases, with 15 bases remaining between them. CDR3 DNA sequence: TGTGCCAGCAGTTACTCGAAAATGAACACTCCGTATTTT. Its protein product is CASSYSKMNTPYF.

This clone showed up just once. The chain joins TRBV18 to TRBJ1-1; no definite D call. V lost 4 bases and J 3 bases, leaving 15 bases between the germline ends. This CDR3 region has 15 residues. From germline, CDR1 is KGHSH and CDR2 LQKENI. The CDR3: CASSREADVDTEAFF. The DNA for the CDR3 is TGTGCCAGCTCACGAGAGGCGGACGTTGACACTGAAGCTTTCTTT.

The gene calls are TRBV6-6 and TRBJ2-2; tentatively, D is TRBD1 or TRBD2 (5 bases each). CDR1 and CDR2 (germline): MNHNY, SVGAGI (reference sequence). CDR3 length equals 16 residues. V was shortened by 4 bases and J by 3 bases, with 15 bases between the two germline ends. In DNA, the CDR3 is TGTGCCAGCAGTTCTTTGGGGGAAGGAGACACCGGGGAGCTGTTTTTT. It yields the protein CASSSLGEGDTGELFF.

This clone appeared a few times. This chain uses TRBV6-6 with TRBJ1-3; 7 bases line up with TRBD1. The junction had 6 bases not matched to a gene; V was cut back by 7 bases and J by 0 bases. The CDR3 is made up of 15 amino acids. CDR1 is MNHNY and CDR2 is SVGAGI in the germline V gene (reference sequence). DNA for the CDR3: TGTGCCAGCATCAGGGGGGTTCTCTCTGGAAACACCATATATTTT. This gives the protein CASIRGVLSGNTIYF.

Many counts were recorded for this clone. The junction differs from germline at one of its ends, possibly a read error. This chain uses TRBV14 with TRBJ2-7; D is uncertain. Germline-derived CDR1 and CDR2 are SGHDN and FVKESK. The CDR3 loop spans 15 amino acids. CDR3 nucleotides: TGTGCCAGCAGCCAAACTCGCCTGGGCTCCCACGAGCAGTACTTC. This sequence encodes CASSQTRLGSHEQYF. Combining the CDR3 with reference TRBV14 and TRBJ2-7 gives the whole variable domain EAGVTQFPSHSVIEKGQTVTLRCDPISGHDNLYWYRRVMGKEIKFLLHFVKESKQDESGMPNNRFLAERTGGTYSTLKVQPAELEDSGVYFCASSQTRLGSHEQYFGPGTRLTVT.

V gene TRBV7-2 combines with J gene TRBJ2-3; 11 bases are shared with TRBD2. The germline V gene encodes CDR1 SGHTA and CDR2 FQGNSA. The CDR3 consists of 15 residues. Trimming removed 5 bases from V and 3 bases from J; junction bases left unmatched: 4. The CDR3 nucleotides are TGTGCCAGCAGCCGACTAGCGGGACGGACAGATACGCAGTATTTT. This gives the protein CASSRLAGRTDTQYF. The full variable domain, rest sourced from reference TRBV7-2 and TRBJ2-3, is GAGVSQSPSNKVTEKGKDVELRCDPISGHTALYWYRQSLGQGLEFLIYFQGNSAPDKSGLPSDRFSAERTGGSVSTLTIQRTQQEDSAVYLCASSRLAGRTDTQYFGPGTRLTVL.

V usage is TRBV28 and J usage is TRBJ2-2; D is uncertain. Trimming removed 2 bases from V and 5 bases from J, with 3 bases in between. This CDR3 comprises 12 residues. Germline V gives CDR1 MDHEN, CDR2 SYDVKM. CDR3 sequence: CASSLITGELFF. In DNA form, the CDR3 reads TGTGCCAGCAGTTTAATAACCGGGGAGCTGTTTTTT.

The chain links TRBV7-9 to TRBJ2-3; no clear D. V was trimmed by 1 base and J by 11 bases, leaving 10 bases between them. Germline V gives CDR1 SEHNR, CDR2 FQNEAQ (reference sequence). This CDR3 has 12 amino acids. The CDR3 region is CASSLGQTGQYF. Written as DNA, the CDR3 is TGTGCCAGCAGCTTAGGGCAGACTGGGCAGTATTTT.

The chain couples TRBV30 to TRBJ2-5, with D unresolved. V was shortened by 2 bases and J by 0 bases, with 4 bases between the two germline ends. This CDR3 comprises 12 residues. Germline V CDR1 and CDR2: GTSNPN, SVGIG (reference sequence). The CDR3, as DNA: TGTGCCTGGAGTTGGGACCAAGAGACCCAGTACTTC. This sequence encodes CAWSWDQETQYF.